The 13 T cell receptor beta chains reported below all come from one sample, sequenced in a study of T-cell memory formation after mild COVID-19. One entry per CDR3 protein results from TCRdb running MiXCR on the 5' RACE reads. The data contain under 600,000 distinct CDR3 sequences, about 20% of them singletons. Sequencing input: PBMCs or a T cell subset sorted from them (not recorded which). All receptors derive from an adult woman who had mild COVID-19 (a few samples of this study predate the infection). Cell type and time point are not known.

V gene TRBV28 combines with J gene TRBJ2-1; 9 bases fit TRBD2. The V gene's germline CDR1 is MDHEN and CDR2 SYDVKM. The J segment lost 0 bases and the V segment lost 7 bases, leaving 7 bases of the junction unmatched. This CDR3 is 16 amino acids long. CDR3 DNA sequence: TGTGCCAGCAATTCTCTAGCGGGGAGCTCCTACAATGAGCAGTTCTTC. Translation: CASNSLAGSSYNEQFF.

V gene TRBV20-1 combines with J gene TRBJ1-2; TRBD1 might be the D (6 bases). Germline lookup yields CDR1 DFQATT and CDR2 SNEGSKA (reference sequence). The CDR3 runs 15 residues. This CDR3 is CSAMPRLGARDGYTF. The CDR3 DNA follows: TGCAGCGCAATGCCTCGGTTGGGGGCCCGAGATGGCTACACCTTC.

The CDR3: CATGGTGENGETQYF. In nucleotides, the CDR3 is TGTGCCACCGGGGGGACAGGGGAGAATGGGGAGACCCAGTACTTC. The V gene is TRBV15, the J gene TRBJ2-5; 10 bases are a match to TRBD1. CDR3 length: 15 amino acids. Trimming took 8 bases from V and 5 from J; bases not matched to a gene: 11. Per germline, CDR1 LNHNV and CDR2 YYDKDF (reference sequence).

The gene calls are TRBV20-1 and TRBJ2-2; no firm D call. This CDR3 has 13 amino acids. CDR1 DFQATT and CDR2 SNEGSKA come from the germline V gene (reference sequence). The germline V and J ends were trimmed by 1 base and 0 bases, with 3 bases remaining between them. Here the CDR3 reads CSARAPNTGELFF. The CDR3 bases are TGCAGTGCTAGAGCTCCGAACACCGGGGAGCTGTTTTTT.

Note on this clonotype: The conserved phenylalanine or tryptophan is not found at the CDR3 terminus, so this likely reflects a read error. CDR3 residues: CASSLGTSVNYGYTL. CDR3 in DNA: TGTGCCAGCAGCCTCGGGACGTCCGTTAACTATGGCTACACCTTA. V usage is TRBV6-6 and J usage is TRBJ1-2, with TRBD1 as a possible D gene (5 bases). The germline CDR1 and CDR2 sequences are MNHNY and SVGAGI (reference sequence). The CDR3 contains 15 residues. V lost 6 bases, J lost 1 base, and 15 bases lay in between.

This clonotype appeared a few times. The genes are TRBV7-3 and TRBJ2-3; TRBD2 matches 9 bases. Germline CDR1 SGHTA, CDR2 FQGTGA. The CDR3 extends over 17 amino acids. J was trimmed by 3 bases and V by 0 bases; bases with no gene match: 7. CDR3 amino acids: CASSLTGAGGATDTQYF. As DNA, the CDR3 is TGTGCCAGCAGCTTAACAGGAGCGGGAGGTGCGACAGATACGCAGTATTTT.

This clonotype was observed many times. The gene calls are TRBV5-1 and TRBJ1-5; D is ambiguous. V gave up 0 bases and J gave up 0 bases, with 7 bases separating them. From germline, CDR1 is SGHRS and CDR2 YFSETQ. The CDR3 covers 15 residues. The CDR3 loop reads CASSLGGYSNQPQHF. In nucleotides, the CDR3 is TGCGCCAGCAGCTTGGGGGGTTATAGCAATCAGCCCCAGCATTTT.

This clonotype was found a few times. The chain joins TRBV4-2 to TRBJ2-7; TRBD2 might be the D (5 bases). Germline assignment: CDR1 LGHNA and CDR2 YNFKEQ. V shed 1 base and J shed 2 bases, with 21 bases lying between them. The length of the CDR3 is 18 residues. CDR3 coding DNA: TGTGCCAGCAGCCAAGCGGGCGGTTTGGAGGACCTGGCCTACGAGCAGTACTTC. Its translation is CASSQAGGLEDLAYEQYF.

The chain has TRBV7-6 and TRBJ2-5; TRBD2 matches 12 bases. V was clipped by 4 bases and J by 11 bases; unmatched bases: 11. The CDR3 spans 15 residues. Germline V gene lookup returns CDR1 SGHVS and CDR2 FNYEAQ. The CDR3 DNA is TGTGCCAGCAGCTCCTATGAGACTAGCGGGGGCCCTCAGTACTTC. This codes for CASSSYETSGGPQYF.

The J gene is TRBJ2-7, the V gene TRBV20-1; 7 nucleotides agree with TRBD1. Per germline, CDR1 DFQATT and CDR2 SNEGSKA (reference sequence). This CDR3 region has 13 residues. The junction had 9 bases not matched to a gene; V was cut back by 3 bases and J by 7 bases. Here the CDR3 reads CSARENRGMEQYF. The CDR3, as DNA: TGCAGTGCTAGGGAAAACAGGGGAATGGAGCAGTACTTC.

CDR3 sequence: CASIHPGLGDTGELFF. The CDR3 coding sequence is TGTGCCAGCATTCACCCGGGACTAGGAGACACCGGGGAGCTGTTTTTT. The rearrangement joins TRBV2 to TRBJ2-2, with 8 bases identical to TRBD2. Trimming at V came to 7 bases and at J to 3 bases, leaving 10 bases not matched to a gene. The CDR3 is 16 residues long. Germline V gene data show CDR1 as SNHLY and CDR2 as FYNNEI. The full variable domain, completed using reference TRBV2 and TRBJ2-2, is EPEVTQTPSHQVTQMGQEVILRCVPISNHLYFYWYRQILGQKVEFLVSFYNNEISEKSEIFDDQFSVERPDGSNFTLKIRSTKLEDSAMYFCASIHPGLGDTGELFFGEGSRLTVL.

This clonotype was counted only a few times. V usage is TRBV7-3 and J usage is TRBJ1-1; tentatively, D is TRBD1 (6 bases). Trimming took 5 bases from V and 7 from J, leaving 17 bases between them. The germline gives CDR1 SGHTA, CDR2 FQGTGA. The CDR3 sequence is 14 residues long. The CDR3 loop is CASSHGARGGEAFF. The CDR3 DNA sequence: TGTGCCAGCAGCCACGGCGCCAGGGGAGGTGAAGCTTTCTTT.

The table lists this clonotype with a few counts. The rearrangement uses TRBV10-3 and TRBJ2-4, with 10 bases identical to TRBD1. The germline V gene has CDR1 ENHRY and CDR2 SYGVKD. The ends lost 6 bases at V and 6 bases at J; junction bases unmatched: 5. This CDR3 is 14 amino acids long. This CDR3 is CAIREGQGINIQYF. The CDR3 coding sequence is TGTGCCATCAGGGAGGGACAGGGGATAAACATTCAGTACTTC.